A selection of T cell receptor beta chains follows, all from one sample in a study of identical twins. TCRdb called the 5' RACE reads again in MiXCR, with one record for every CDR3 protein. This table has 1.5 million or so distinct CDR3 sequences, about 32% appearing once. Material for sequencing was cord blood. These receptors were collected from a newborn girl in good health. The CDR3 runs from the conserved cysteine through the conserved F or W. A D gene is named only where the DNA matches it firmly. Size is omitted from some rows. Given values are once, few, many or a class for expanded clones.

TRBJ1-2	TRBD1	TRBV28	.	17	TGTGCCAGCAGATCGCCTTTCGGAGGGGGCGAAGGCTATGGCTACACCTTC	CASRSPFGGGEGYGYTF
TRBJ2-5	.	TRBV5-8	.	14	TGTGCCAGCAGCTTGTTGGTGAACCAAGAGACCCAGTACTTC	CASSLLVNQETQYF
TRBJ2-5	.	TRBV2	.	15	.	CASSASGRAGQTQYF
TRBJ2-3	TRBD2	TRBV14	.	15	TGTGCCGGCAGCCATCCAGCGGGAAGCACAGATACGCAGTATTTT	CAGSHPAGSTDTQYF
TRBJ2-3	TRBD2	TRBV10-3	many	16	TGTGCCATCAGTGAGTCTCTAGCGGGGCCCACAGATACGCAGTATTTT	CAISESLAGPTDTQYF
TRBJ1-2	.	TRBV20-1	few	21	TGCAGTGCTAGAGATTGGCGTAAAGAGGGGAGGCTCAATTTAGGGAACTATGGCTACACCTTC	CSARDWRKEGRLNLGNYGYTF
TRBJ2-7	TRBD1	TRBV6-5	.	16	TGTGCCAGCAGCCCTAGCCCGACAGGGACATCATACGAGCAGTACTTC	CASSPSPTGTSYEQYF
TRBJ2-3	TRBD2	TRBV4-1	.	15	TGCGCCAGCAGCCAAAGACTAGCCCTCCCAGATACGCAGTATTTT	CASSQRLALPDTQYF
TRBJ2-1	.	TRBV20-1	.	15	TGCAGTGCTAGAGGCTGGGGGTACCATAGGAATGAGCAGTTCTTC	CSARGWGYHRNEQFF
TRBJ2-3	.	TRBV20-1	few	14	TGCAGTGCTAGAGCACCGCGCTATACAGATACGCAGTATTTT	CSARAPRYTDTQYF
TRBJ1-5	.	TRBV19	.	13	TGTGCCAGTAGGGGCTCTGGCAATCAGCCCCAGCATTTT	CASRGSGNQPQHF
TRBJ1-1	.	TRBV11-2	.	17	TGTGCCAGCAGCCGCGGACGGGGAACGGTTCTGAACACTGAAGCTTTCTTT	CASSRGRGTVLNTEAFF
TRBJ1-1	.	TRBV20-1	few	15	TGCAGTGCTATTGGGGTCGGAAGCATGAACACTGAAGCTTTCTTT	CSAIGVGSMNTEAFF
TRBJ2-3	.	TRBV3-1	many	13	TGTGCCAGCAGCCCACGAGGGGGAGATACGCAGTATTTT	CASSPRGGDTQYF
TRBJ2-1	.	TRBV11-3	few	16	TGTGCCAGCAGCTTAGGGGGCCGGGGGGCCATAGATGAGCAGTTCTTC	CASSLGGRGAIDEQFF
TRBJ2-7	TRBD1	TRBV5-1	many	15	TGTGCCAGCAGCCTTCGACAGGGAGCCTCCTACGAGCAGTACTTC	CASSLRQGASYEQYF
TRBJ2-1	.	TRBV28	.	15	TGTGCTAGCACCCTGGGGAATGGGTTAGTCAATGAGCAGTTCTTC	CASTLGNGLVNEQFF
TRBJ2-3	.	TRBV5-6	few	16	TGTGCCAGCAGCTCCAGGGGGGTTTCTAGCACAGATACGCAGTATTTT	CASSSRGVSSTDTQYF
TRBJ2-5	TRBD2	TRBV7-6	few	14	TGTGCCAGCAGCATACGGGGGGGCGGGGAGACCCAGTACTTC	CASSIRGGGETQYF
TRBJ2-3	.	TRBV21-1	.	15	TGTGTCAGCAGCGGCCGGGACAGGGAGACAGATACGCAGTATTTT	CVSSGRDRETDTQYF
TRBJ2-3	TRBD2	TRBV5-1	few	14	TGCGCCAGCAGCTTGGGAGGGACTAGTGATACGCAGTATTTT	CASSLGGTSDTQYF
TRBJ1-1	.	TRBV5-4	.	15	TGTGCCAGCAGCTTGGGACAGTCCCTGAACACTGAAGCTTTCTTT	CASSLGQSLNTEAFF
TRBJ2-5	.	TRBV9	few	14	TGTGCCAGCAGCGTAGGGGGTTGGCAAGAGACCCAGTACTTC	CASSVGGWQETQYF
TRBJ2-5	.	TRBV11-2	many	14	TGTGCCAGCAGCCCAGTACGAGGGCAAGAGACCCAGTACTTC	CASSPVRGQETQYF
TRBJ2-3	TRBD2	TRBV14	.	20	TGTGCCAGCAGCCATCGACCTCCGGGACTAGCGGGAGGCTTCCCAGATACGCAGTATTTT	CASSHRPPGLAGGFPDTQYF
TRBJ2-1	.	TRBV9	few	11	TGTGCCAGCAGCGTAGACGGTGAGCAGTTCTTC	CASSVDGEQFF
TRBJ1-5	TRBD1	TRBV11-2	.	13	TGTGCCAGCAGTACCGACAGGGGTCAGCCCCTGCATTTT	CASSTDRGQPLHF
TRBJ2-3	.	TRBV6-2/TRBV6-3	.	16	TGTGCCAGCAGTTACTATGCGCCAGTTAGCACAGATACGCAGTATTTT	CASSYYAPVSTDTQYF
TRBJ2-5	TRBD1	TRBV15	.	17	TGTGCCACCAGCAGCATTTCCGGGACAGGGGAGCAAGAGACCCAGTACTTC	CATSSISGTGEQETQYF
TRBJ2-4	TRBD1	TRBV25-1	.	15	TGTGCCAGCAGTGAATCCGGGACAGGGGGCTGGGTTCAGTACTTC	CASSESGTGGWVQYF
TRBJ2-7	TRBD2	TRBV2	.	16	TGTGCCAGCAGTGCATCTAGCGGGAGGCCTCTCTACGAGCAGTACTTC	CASSASSGRPLYEQYF
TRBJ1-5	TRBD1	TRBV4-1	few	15	TGCGCCAGCAGCCAAGAGGCAGGGGGTAATCAGCCCCAGCATTTT	CASSQEAGGNQPQHF
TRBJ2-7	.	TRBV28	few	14	TGTGCCAGCAGTCAGATAAGGGTGAGGAACGAGCAGTACTTC	CASSQIRVRNEQYF